These 9 T cell receptor beta chains were sequenced from one sample in a study of blood T cell repertoires in COVID-19. TCRdb's copy holds only in-frame clones and misses some; the assay was immunoSEQ multiplex PCR. The sample yields 60,000 to 85,000 clones, more than 75% seen once. The sequenced sample consisted of peripheral blood. Receptors originate from a human donor in a cohort sampled during active COVID-19.

The rearrangement joins TRBV10-2 to TRBJ2-1; 7 positions match TRBD1. CDR1 and CDR2 (germline): WSHSY, SAAADI. V lost 7 bases and J lost 4; bases outside the gene matches: 1. The length of the CDR3 is 12 residues. The CDR3 DNA is TGCGCCAGCACCAGGGGGTACAATGAGCAGTTCTTC. Protein sequence: CASTRGYNEQFF.

J is TRBJ2-5 and V is TRBV7-9; 16 nucleotides align to TRBD2. The CDR3 has 18 residues. The J segment lost 3 bases and the V segment lost 2 bases, leaving 6 bases of the junction unmatched. Germline V lookup: CDR1 SEHNR, CDR2 FQNEAQ (reference sequence). The CDR3 bases are TGTGCCAGCAGCTTAAAGGGGACTAGCGGGGGGGCTAAAGAGACCCAGTACTTC. It translates to CASSLKGTSGGAKETQYF.

The gene calls are TRBV6-5 and TRBJ1-1; 8 nucleotides align to TRBD1. Germline values: CDR1 MNHEY, CDR2 SVGAGI. The CDR3 is 13 residues long. Trimming removed 2 bases from V and 6 bases from J; junction bases left unmatched: 2. CDR3: CASSYDRGAEAFF. In nucleotides, the CDR3 is TGTGCCAGCAGTTACGACAGGGGCGCTGAAGCTTTCTTT.

This rearrangement joins TRBV5-1 to TRBJ2-3, with TRBD1 identical over 8 bases. The germline V gene has CDR1 SGHRS and CDR2 YFSETQ. Trimming took 4 bases from V and 1 from J; bases not matched to a gene: 5. This CDR3 has 15 amino acids. The CDR3 DNA reads TGCGCCAGCAGCCTCCCGACAGGGGGCACAGATACGCAGTATTTT. Protein product: CASSLPTGGTDTQYF.

This clone was observed a single time. This chain joins TRBV6-5 and TRBJ2-1; TRBD1 aligns across 8 bases. The CDR3 covers 15 residues. Germline loops: CDR1 MNHEY, CDR2 SVGAGI. The V gene end was trimmed by 4 bases and the J gene end by 6 bases; junction bases not matched to a gene: 8. The DNA for the CDR3 is TGTGCCAGCAGTTCGACAGGGGAGCTGGGCAATGAGCAGTTCTTC. Translation: CASSSTGELGNEQFF.

The chain is built from TRBV11-1 and TRBJ2-1; the D is unclear. Germline CDR1 and CDR2: SGHAT and FQDESV (reference sequence). The CDR3 has 12 amino acids. V was shortened by 6 bases and J by 5 bases, with 8 bases between the two germline ends. CDR3 protein: CASRSYDNEQFF. CDR3 nucleotides: TGTGCCAGCAGGTCCTACGACAATGAGCAGTTCTTC.

The chain recombines TRBV7-8 with TRBJ2-1; 8 positions match TRBD2. J gave up 6 bases and V 1 base, and 5 bases lay outside the gene matches. The CDR3 totals 15 residues. Germline V gives CDR1 SGHVS, CDR2 FQNEAQ. CDR3 residues: CASSLVGLEGNEQFF. CDR3 nucleotide sequence: TGTGCCAGCAGCTTAGTGGGACTAGAGGGCAATGAGCAGTTCTTC.

The CDR3 nucleotides are TGTGCCAGCAGTTGGGCGGGCAGTGGACAGACCTACGAGCAGTACTTC. Amino acid sequence: CASSWAGSGQTYEQYF. V is TRBV5-5 and J is TRBJ2-7, with a possible D match to TRBD1 (6 bases). Germline V gene data show CDR1 as SGHKS and CDR2 as YYEKEE (reference sequence). Trimming took 5 bases from V and 2 from J, leaving 20 bases between them. The CDR3 spans 16 residues.

This clone came up once. The DNA for the CDR3 is TGTGCCAGCAGTGAATTGAGGGTTGGTGCTGAAGCTTTCTTT. This encodes CASSELRVGAEAFF. The chain carries TRBV6-1 and TRBJ1-1; D uncertain. From germline, CDR1 is MNHNS and CDR2 SASEGT. V dropped 2 bases and J dropped 6 bases, with 13 bases sitting between them. The CDR3 has 14 amino acids.